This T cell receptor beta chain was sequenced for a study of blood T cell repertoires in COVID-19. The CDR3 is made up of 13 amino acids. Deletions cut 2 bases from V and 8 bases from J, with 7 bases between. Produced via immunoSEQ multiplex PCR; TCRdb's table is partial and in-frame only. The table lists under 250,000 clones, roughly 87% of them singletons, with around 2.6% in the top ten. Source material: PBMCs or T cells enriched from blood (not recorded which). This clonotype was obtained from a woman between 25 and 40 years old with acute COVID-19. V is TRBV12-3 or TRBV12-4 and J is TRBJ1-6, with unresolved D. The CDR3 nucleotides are TGTGCCAGCAGTTTATGGCATGATTCACCCCTCCACTTT. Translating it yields CASSLWHDSPLHF.